The sequence of this TCR beta chain was determined in a study of T cell changes during pregnancy in multiple sclerosis. Repertoires were generated with immunoSEQ multiplex PCR, while TCRdb's copy carries only in-frame clones and drops some. Counted here are approximately 35,000 clones, roughly nine tenths occurring once; the ten biggest clones make up roughly 0.4%. The CDR3 is 16 amino acids. The ends were cut back, 6 bases at V and 8 bases at J, with 23 bases in the middle. Germline CDR1 reads LNHDA; CDR2 reads SQIVND (reference sequence). The sequence derives from a female donor in good health, enrolled as a control in a pregnancy study. V usage is TRBV19 and J usage is TRBJ2-1; TRBD2 is a possible D gene (6 bases). The source material was CD4+ T cells from peripheral blood mononuclear cells, sampled in the second trimester of pregnancy. The CDR3, as DNA: TGTGCCAGTAGGTCCCCTTCCCGGGGGTTCGGCTATGAGCAGTTCTTC. Protein sequence: CASRSPSRGFGYEQFF.